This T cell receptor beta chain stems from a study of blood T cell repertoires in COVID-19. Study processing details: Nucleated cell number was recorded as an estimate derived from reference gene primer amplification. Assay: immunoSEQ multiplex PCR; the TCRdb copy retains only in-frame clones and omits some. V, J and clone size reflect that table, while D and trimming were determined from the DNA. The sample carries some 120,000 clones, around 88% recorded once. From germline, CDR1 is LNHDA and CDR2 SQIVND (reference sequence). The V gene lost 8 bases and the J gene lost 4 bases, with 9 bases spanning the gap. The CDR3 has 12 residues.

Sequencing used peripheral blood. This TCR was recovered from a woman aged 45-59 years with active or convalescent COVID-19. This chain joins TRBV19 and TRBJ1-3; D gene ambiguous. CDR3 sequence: CASRSEGNTIYF. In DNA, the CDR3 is TGTGCCAGTCGGTCGGAGGGAAACACCATATATTTT.